This T cell receptor (beta chain) stems from a study of T cells of healthy individuals. TCRdb analysed the 5' RACE reads with MiXCR anew, one entry per CDR3 protein. The sample contains about 96,000 distinct CDR3 sequences, 15% to 20% of which appear only once. V dropped 0 bases and J dropped 5 bases, with 5 bases sitting between them. This CDR3 has 12 residues. The V gene's germline CDR1 is SGHRS and CDR2 YFSETQ. This clonotype has more than one count but fewer than ten. The chain carries TRBV5-1 and TRBJ1-1, with unresolved D. This clonotype was obtained from a human donor in good health. The CDR3 bases are TGCGCCAGCAGCTTGGACGGGACTGAAGCTTTCTTT. It codes for CASSLDGTEAFF.